The table lists the clone carrying this TCR beta chain with a few counts. Its antigen is unidentified. The data derive from a study of identical twins. Whole-study results and caveats: Out-of-frame alpha sequences shared between twins exhibited an excess of low generation probability. Whereas memory repertoires showed no such difference, abundant cord blood beta clonotypes carried fewer insertions.

In TCRdb, the 5' RACE reads were re-called with MiXCR into one record per CDR3 protein. Among 500,000 to 550,000 distinct CDR3 sequences, under 25% were seen once, and the ten largest hold approximately 0.48%. The V gene's germline CDR1 is SQVTM and CDR2 ANQGSEA. The CDR3 is made up of 13 amino acids. V shed 5 bases and J shed 5 bases, with 15 bases lying between them. These records were also assigned to another study, of yellow fever vaccine responses in identical twins.

Sequencing used CD4+ T cells sorted from blood. This chain joins TRBV29-1 and TRBJ2-5; D is ambiguous. The sequence came from a woman between 18 and 30 years old in good health. CDR3 DNA sequence: TGCAGCGTTTTGAACCAGAACCTGGAGACCCAGTACTTC. Translating it yields CSVLNQNLETQYF.